This T cell receptor (beta chain) derives from a study of PD-1 blockade in classical Hodgkin lymphoma. At the level of the study: Every 2 weeks, patients got 3 mg/kg intravenous nivolumab.

As concerns this clone: Its antigen is not known.

Produced via immunoSEQ multiplex PCR; TCRdb's table is partial and in-frame only. Found here are about 40,000 clones, 87% of them singletons; the top ten hold approximately 8.8%. Study findings and constraints: It was reported that newly diagnosed patients had less baseline TCR diversity than healthy donors. The CD4+ diversity rise by C4D1 was clearest in complete responders.

Germline CDR1 is SGHTA and CDR2 is FQGTGA. V was clipped by 2 bases and J by 2 bases, with 9 bases between them. This CDR3 is built from 14 residues. Each patient relapsed following autologous stem cell transplantation, and prior brentuximab vedotin exposure differed. Best response was recorded as complete response, partial response or progressive disease. The rearrangement joins TRBV7-3 to TRBJ2-5, with a weak D call TRBD2 (6 bases). This specimen was peripheral blood mononuclear cells (PBMCs), taken at baseline. This clonotype originated in a human donor with classical Hodgkin lymphoma. CDR3 in amino acids: CASSLFGGQETQYF. Here the CDR3 DNA reads TGTGCCAGCAGCTTATTTGGGGGGCAAGAGACCCAGTACTTC.